The 5 T cell receptor beta chains in this list originate from one sample, sequenced in a study of memory CD8 T cells in hepatitis C reinfection. Time point meaning: late/post reinfection, 12 to 24 weeks after detection. The sorted cells went straight to TCR sequencing with no prior in vitro expansion. Here immunoSEQ multiplex PCR was the method, and the copy in TCRdb shows in-frame clones only, minus some. The sample includes some 44,000 clones, 80% to 90% seen only once; the top ten take around 0.78%. What was sequenced was naive CD8+ T cells sorted from blood. These receptors came from a man aged 18 to 30 with hepatitis C virus infection.

The chain recombines TRBV2 with TRBJ1-2, with 9 bases fitting TRBD1. This CDR3 has 12 amino acids. J gave up 8 bases and V 4 bases, and 2 bases lay outside the gene matches. From germline, CDR1 is SNHLY and CDR2 FYNNEI. The CDR3 DNA sequence: TGTGCCAGCAGTGCCGGGACAGGGGGCTACACCTTC. Translated, it gives CASSAGTGGYTF. Full variable domain (rest looked up from reference TRBV2 and TRBJ1-2): EPEVTQTPSHQVTQMGQEVILRCVPISNHLYFYWYRQILGQKVEFLVSFYNNEISEKSEIFDDQFSVERPDGSNFTLKIRSTKLEDSAMYFCASSAGTGGYTFGSGTRLTVV.

This clone was detected once. The rearrangement uses TRBV27 and TRBJ2-7, with D perhaps matching TRBD1 (5 bases). This CDR3 is built from 14 residues. Trimming took off 6 bases at V and 2 bases at J, with 14 bases between the two ends. Looked up from germline, CDR1 is MNHEY and CDR2 is SMNVEV (reference sequence). CDR3 sequence (DNA): TGTGCCAGCAGCCCTCGGGCAGGGACCTACGAGCAGTACTTC. Translating gives CASSPRAGTYEQYF.

V is TRBV19 and J is TRBJ1-2, with D unresolved. This CDR3 has 14 residues. Deletions cut 1 base from V and 2 bases from J, with 8 bases between. In germline, CDR1 is LNHDA, CDR2 SQIVND (reference sequence). In DNA form, the CDR3 reads TGTGCCAGTAGTATAGGAGGGATAAACTATGGCTACACCTTC. Its translation: CASSIGGINYGYTF.

The chain joins TRBV7-6 to TRBJ2-3, with 10 bases aligning to TRBD2. Germline values: CDR1 SGHVS, CDR2 FNYEAQ. The ends lost 6 bases at V and 9 bases at J; junction bases unmatched: 3. The CDR3 runs to 12 residues. The CDR3 DNA follows: TGTGCCAGCAGTCTAGCGGGAGAGACGCAGTATTTT. Its translation: CASSLAGETQYF.

The chain couples TRBV19 to TRBJ2-1; 9 nucleotides match TRBD1. Germline CDR1 LNHDA, CDR2 SQIVND (reference sequence). The CDR3 extends over 15 amino acids. V was pared by 6 bases and J by 4 bases, with 7 bases of the junction left unmatched. In DNA form, the CDR3 reads TGTGCCAGTAGATCCTCCGGGACAGGGTACAATGAGCAGTTCTTC. As protein: CASRSSGTGYNEQFF. The entire variable domain, with the rest obtained from reference TRBV19 and TRBJ2-1, is as follows: DGGITQSPKYLFRKEGQNVTLSCEQNLNHDAMYWYRQDPGQGLRLIYYSQIVNDFQKGDIAEGYSVSREKKESFPLTVTSAQKNPTAFYLCASRSSGTGYNEQFFGPGTRLTVL.